The next 18 T cell receptor beta chains were all read from a single sample in a study of blood T cell repertoires in COVID-19. Assay: immunoSEQ multiplex PCR; the TCRdb copy retains only in-frame clones and omits some. The data show some 450,000 clones, around nine tenths seen once. The sequenced sample was peripheral blood. Source of these receptors: a man in his late teens or twenties with COVID-19, enrolled during active disease.

This clone was found once. The chain is built from TRBV24-1 and TRBJ2-5, with D possibly being TRBD2 (6 bases). V was clipped by 5 bases and J by 5 bases, with 11 bases between them. Germline V lookup: CDR1 KGHDR, CDR2 SFDVKD. This CDR3 has 13 amino acids. CDR3 coding DNA: TGTGCCACCAGTGTGCGGGACCGTGAGACCCAGTACTTC. The encoded protein is CATSVRDRETQYF.

The chain joins TRBV18 to TRBJ2-3; TRBD1 matches at 8 bases. The V gene end was trimmed by 2 bases and the J gene end by 4 bases; junction bases not matched to a gene: 5. Per germline, CDR1 KGHSH and CDR2 LQKENI. This CDR3 region has 15 residues. The CDR3 DNA reads TGTGCCAGCTCACCAGGGACAGGAGGAGCAGATACGCAGTATTTT. Amino acids: CASSPGTGGADTQYF.

This sequence joins TRBV5-5 and TRBJ2-3; 8 bases line up with TRBD2. This CDR3 region has 14 residues. The trim removed 1 base at V and 5 bases at J, leaving 3 bases unmatched. Germline-derived CDR1 and CDR2 are SGHKS and YYEKEE (reference sequence). This CDR3 reads CASSLITSGDTQYF. The CDR3 DNA reads TGTGCCAGCAGCTTGATTACTAGCGGAGATACGCAGTATTTT.

This chain uses TRBV5-1 with TRBJ1-1; 9 bases align to TRBD1. The CDR3 spans 16 residues. The V gene end was trimmed by 4 bases and the J gene end by 4 bases; junction bases not matched to a gene: 11. Germline V gene lookup returns CDR1 SGHRS and CDR2 YFSETQ. CDR3 DNA sequence: TGCGCCAGCAGCGTTAGGACAGGGGAACAAAGCACTGAAGCTTTCTTT. This gives the protein CASSVRTGEQSTEAFF.

The genes are TRBV18 and TRBJ2-5; the match to TRBD2 covers 9 bases. Trimming took 0 bases from V and 1 from J; bases not matched to a gene: 3. The CDR3 loop spans 16 amino acids. Looked up from germline, CDR1 is KGHSH and CDR2 is LQKENI. The DNA for the CDR3 is TGTGCCAGCTCACCACCTAGCGGGAGACCCCAAGAGACCCAGTACTTC. Translated, it gives CASSPPSGRPQETQYF.

The chain employs TRBV7-9 and TRBJ2-3; no reliable D call. The CDR3 spans 14 residues. Germline CDR1 reads SEHNR; CDR2 reads FQNEAQ (reference sequence). Deletions cut 9 bases from V and 4 bases from J, with 17 bases between. CDR3 protein: CARSGLTGSDTQYF. The CDR3 DNA reads as TGTGCCAGGAGTGGGTTAACGGGTTCAGATACGCAGTATTTT.

The chain combines TRBV6-5 with TRBJ2-7; 9 nucleotides match TRBD1. J lost 6 bases, V lost 9 bases, and 3 bases had no gene match. This CDR3 has 11 amino acids. CDR1 and CDR2 from the germline V gene are MNHEY and SVGAGI. In nucleotides, the CDR3 is TGTGCCAGTGCGACAGGGGGCGAGCAGTACTTC. The encoded protein is CASATGGEQYF.

This clone has just one count. The chain couples TRBV24-1 to TRBJ2-1, with TRBD2 matching over 14 bases. V was pared by 4 bases and J by 8 bases, with 9 bases of the junction left unmatched. The germline V gene has CDR1 KGHDR and CDR2 SFDVKD. This CDR3 spans 17 amino acids. The CDR3 region is CATSDERTSGRLDEQFF. CDR3 nucleotide sequence: TGTGCCACCAGTGACGAACGGACTAGCGGGAGGTTGGATGAGCAGTTCTTC.

V gene TRBV11-2 combines with J gene TRBJ1-2; D is perhaps TRBD1 (5 bases). The ends were cut back, 6 bases at V and 5 bases at J, with 10 bases in the middle. This CDR3 region has 12 residues. Germline CDR1 is SGHAT and CDR2 is FQNNGV. The CDR3 protein is CASSKQEYGYTF. The DNA for the CDR3 is TGTGCCAGCAGTAAACAGGAATATGGCTACACCTTC.

The gene calls are TRBV5-1 and TRBJ2-5, with D possibly TRBD2 on 7 matching bases. CDR1 and CDR2 from the germline V gene are SGHRS and YFSETQ. The CDR3 is 15 amino acids. Trimming removed 4 bases at V and 3 bases at J, with 16 bases between. The CDR3 nucleotides read TGCGCCAGCAGCGGAGGTCGCGGGGGCGAAGAGACCCAGTACTTC. Translating it yields CASSGGRGGEETQYF.

This clone was picked up one time. The CDR3 loop reads CASRSEMRDTYEQYF. The CDR3 nucleotides are TGCGCCAGCCGCTCTGAAATGAGGGATACCTACGAGCAGTACTTC. This chain links TRBV5-1 with TRBJ2-7, with a possible D match to TRBD2 (5 bases). CDR3 length: 15 residues. Looked up from germline, CDR1 is SGHRS and CDR2 is YFSETQ. Trimming took off 7 bases at V and 2 bases at J, with 19 bases between the two ends. The whole variable domain, remainder taken from reference TRBV5-1 and TRBJ2-7, is KAGVTQTPRYLIKTRGQQVTLSCSPISGHRSVSWYQQTPGQGLQFLFEYFSETQRNKGNFPGRFSGRQFSNSRSEMNVSTLELGDSALYLCASRSEMRDTYEQYFGPGTRLTVT.

V and J are TRBV7-9 and TRBJ1-1, with 8 bases identical to TRBD1. The germline V gene has CDR1 SEHNR and CDR2 FQNEAQ (reference sequence). The CDR3 sequence is 15 residues long. V shed 5 bases and J 1 base; nucleotides not matched to a gene: 6. The CDR3 here is CASSATGGSNTEAFF. In nucleotides, the CDR3 is TGTGCCAGCAGCGCTACAGGGGGTTCGAACACTGAAGCTTTCTTT.

The V gene is TRBV2, the J gene TRBJ2-1, with a possible D match to TRBD2 (5 bases). V lost 6 bases and J lost 4, with 16 bases in between. The CDR3 has 15 residues. The germline CDR1 and CDR2 sequences are SNHLY and FYNNEI. The CDR3 sequence is CASRKSVGEYNEQFF. CDR3 bases: TGTGCCAGCAGGAAATCCGTGGGAGAATACAATGAGCAGTTCTTC.

This chain uses TRBV5-4 with TRBJ1-2; a possible D gene is TRBD1 (6 bases). V lost 6 bases and J lost 4, with 19 bases in between. The CDR3 has 15 residues. Germline lookup yields CDR1 SGHNT and CDR2 YYREEE (reference sequence). CDR3 DNA sequence: TGTGCCAGCACCCGAGGGGGGGGCTTAATCTATGGCTACACCTTC. This translates into CASTRGGGLIYGYTF.

V is TRBV27 and J is TRBJ1-1; D possibly corresponds to TRBD1 (6 bases). V lost 6 bases, J lost 11 bases, and 13 bases lay in between. Germline loops: CDR1 MNHEY, CDR2 SMNVEV (reference sequence). The CDR3 loop spans 11 amino acids. The CDR3 protein is CASSVDSGAFF. The CDR3 DNA reads as TGTGCCAGCAGCGTGGACAGTGGGGCTTTCTTT.

The chain links TRBV27 to TRBJ1-4, with D perhaps matching TRBD1 (6 bases). The CDR3 is made up of 13 amino acids. V was shortened by 5 bases and J by 8 bases, with 12 bases between the two germline ends. CDR1 is MNHEY, CDR2 SMNVEV, per germline (reference sequence). DNA for the CDR3: TGTGCCAGCAGTCAACTCGACAGGGAAAAACTGTTTTTT. Translation: CASSQLDREKLFF. The full variable domain, its missing parts supplied by reference TRBV27 and TRBJ1-4, is EAQVTQNPRYLITVTGKKLTVTCSQNMNHEYMSWYRQDPGLGLRQIYYSMNVEVTDKGDVPEGYKVSRKEKRNFPLILESPSPNQTSLYFCASSQLDREKLFFGSGTQLSVL.

This clone was seen just once. This chain joins TRBV19 and TRBJ1-2; D gene uncertain. The V end was cut by 4 bases, the J end by 2 bases, with 11 bases between. The CDR3 covers 14 residues. Germline-derived CDR1 and CDR2 are LNHDA and SQIVND (reference sequence). CDR3 coding DNA: TGTGCCAGTAGTAGAGGAGGGCGGAACTATGGCTACACCTTC. Translating gives CASSRGGRNYGYTF.

The J gene is TRBJ2-4, the V gene TRBV19; unclear D gene. The germline CDR1 and CDR2 sequences are LNHDA and SQIVND (reference sequence). The CDR3 is 17 residues long. V was shortened by 1 base and J by 0 bases, with 13 bases between the two germline ends. The CDR3 reads CASSIAYGELAKNIQYF. CDR3 coding DNA: TGTGCCAGTAGTATAGCCTACGGAGAACTAGCCAAAAACATTCAGTACTTC.